Each of the 20 T cell receptor beta chains below was sequenced from the same sample in a study of blood T cell repertoires in COVID-19 (TCRdb year 2020). Library preparation used the immunoSEQ multiplex PCR assay. The immuneACCESS repertoire file appears here via TCRdb, limited to in-frame rearrangements. These files lack a portion of the clones; in checked studies, under half of the deficit traces to unresolved V genes, and the cause of the others is not known. For this sample there are about 120,000 clones; roughly four fifths appear just once. Of the sample, 16% is held by the ten largest clones. Sequenced material: peripheral blood. Every receptor here comes from a woman aged 55-70 years with acute or convalescent COVID-19.

The V call is TRBV28, the J call TRBJ2-7; 7 bases are a match to TRBD1. Germline V CDR1 and CDR2: MDHEN, SYDVKM. J was trimmed by 5 bases and V by 7 bases; bases with no gene match: 11. CDR3 length: 14 amino acids. The CDR3 region has the DNA TGTGCCAGCATCTCAACGATAGGGGGCGACGAGCAGTACTTC. It is translated as CASISTIGGDEQYF.

The chain recombines TRBV10-3 with TRBJ2-1; unclear D gene. Germline V gene data show CDR1 as ENHRY and CDR2 as SYGVKD. This CDR3 is 13 amino acids long. V was cut by 7 bases and J by 5 bases, with 12 bases left in between. CDR3 DNA sequence: TGTGCCATCACCGGTGACCAGGACAATGAGCAGTTCTTC. It encodes CAITGDQDNEQFF.

In DNA form, the CDR3 reads TGTGCCAGCAGTGAAGCGGACAGGTTGTACGAGCAGTACTTC. Amino acid sequence: CASSEADRLYEQYF. This chain links TRBV6-1 with TRBJ2-7; TRBD1 matches 7 bases. This CDR3 has 14 amino acids. The ends lost 0 bases at V and 4 bases at J; junction bases unmatched: 3. The germline gives CDR1 MNHNS, CDR2 SASEGT.

This chain uses TRBV18 with TRBJ2-7, with D maybe TRBD2 (5 bases). V was shortened by 3 bases and J by 3 bases, with 15 bases between the two germline ends. CDR1 and CDR2 (germline): KGHSH, LQKENI. The CDR3 is made up of 15 amino acids. The CDR3 reads CASSPSLAENYEQYF. CDR3 nucleotides: TGTGCCAGCTCACCTTCTCTAGCAGAGAACTACGAGCAGTACTTC.

The chain links TRBV10-1 to TRBJ2-1; 8 bases map to TRBD1. CDR1 WNHNN and CDR2 SYGVQD come from the germline V gene (reference sequence). The V gene end was trimmed by 8 bases and the J gene end by 4 bases; junction bases not matched to a gene: 7. This CDR3 region has 14 residues. In nucleotides, the CDR3 is TGCGCCAGCGGGGACAGGTCACCATACAATGAGCAGTTCTTC. Encoded protein: CASGDRSPYNEQFF.

The chain has TRBV7-9 and TRBJ1-6, with D perhaps matching TRBD1 (6 bases). There are 17 residues in the CDR3. Trimming pared 1 base from V and 3 bases from J, leaving 13 bases between. CDR1 SEHNR and CDR2 FQNEAQ come from the germline V gene (reference sequence). The CDR3 is CASSLDRVPNYNSPLHF. CDR3 DNA: TGTGCCAGCAGCTTAGACAGGGTGCCGAACTATAATTCACCCCTCCACTTT. Looking up the rest from reference TRBV7-9 and TRBJ1-6 gives the full variable domain: DTGVSQNPRHKITKRGQNVTFRCDPISEHNRLYWYRQTLGQGPEFLTYFQNEAQLEKSRLLSDRFSAERPKGSFSTLEIQRTEQGDSAMYLCASSLDRVPNYNSPLHFGNGTRLTVT.

The V and J genes are TRBV2 and TRBJ1-1; TRBD1 agrees at 9 bases. The CDR3 spans 13 residues. Germline V gene lookup returns CDR1 SNHLY and CDR2 FYNNEI. Trimming took 8 bases from V and 6 from J; bases not matched to a gene: 7. The CDR3 nucleotides are TGTGCCAGCGGCACAGGGGGCTTCTCTGAAGCTTTCTTT. It is translated as CASGTGGFSEAFF. Based on the CDR3 plus reference TRBV2 and TRBJ1-1, the full variable domain is EPEVTQTPSHQVTQMGQEVILRCVPISNHLYFYWYRQILGQKVEFLVSFYNNEISEKSEIFDDQFSVERPDGSNFTLKIRSTKLEDSAMYFCASGTGGFSEAFFGQGTRLTVV.

This clone was counted a single time. J is TRBJ2-7 and V is TRBV7-9; D gene ambiguous. The germline gives CDR1 SEHNR, CDR2 FQNEAQ (reference sequence). This CDR3 is built from 14 residues. V lost 2 bases and J 4 bases, leaving 12 bases between the germline ends. CDR3: CASSLTRERYEQYF. The CDR3 nucleotides are TGTGCCAGCAGCTTAACTCGAGAGAGATACGAGCAGTACTTC.

This chain links TRBV24-1 with TRBJ1-1; D not certain. This CDR3 has 13 amino acids. Germline lookup yields CDR1 KGHDR and CDR2 SFDVKD. The V gene lost 8 bases and the J gene lost 1 base, with 10 bases spanning the gap. CDR3 region: CATTNRENTEAFF. Written as DNA, the CDR3 is TGTGCCACCACTAACCGGGAGAACACTGAAGCTTTCTTT.

The chain joins TRBV25-1 to TRBJ1-3, with unresolved D. In germline, CDR1 is MGHDK, CDR2 SYGVNS. V dropped 2 bases and J dropped 0 bases, with 8 bases sitting between them. This CDR3 is 15 amino acids long. CDR3 coding DNA: TGTGCCAGCAGTGAAACAGCAGACTCTGGAAACACCATATATTTT. As protein: CASSETADSGNTIYF.

This sequence joins TRBV23-1 and TRBJ1-4; 9 bases are a match to TRBD1. TRBV23-1 falls under the ORF class, with uncertain function. The CDR3 loop spans 17 amino acids. V gave up 3 bases and J gave up 7 bases; unmatched junction bases: 12. DNA of the CDR3: TGCGCCAGCAGTCAGTCCCCCTTGACAGGGGGTAGTGAAAAACTGTTTTTT. Protein product: CASSQSPLTGGSEKLFF.

The rearrangement uses TRBV5-4 and TRBJ1-2; TRBD1 agrees at 9 bases. Germline lookup yields CDR1 SGHNT and CDR2 YYREEE (reference sequence). V shed 0 bases, J shed 6 bases, and the junction held 3 bases outside the gene matches. The CDR3 consists of 14 residues. The CDR3 loop reads CASSLEDRGHGYTF. For the CDR3, the DNA is TGTGCCAGCAGCTTGGAGGACAGGGGACATGGCTACACCTTC.

The V gene is TRBV7-9, the J gene TRBJ1-5; the D is unclear. CDR3 length: 12 amino acids. V was pared by 4 bases and J by 3 bases, with 4 bases between. Germline V gene lookup returns CDR1 SEHNR and CDR2 FQNEAQ (reference sequence). CDR3 bases: TGTGCCAGCAGCTGGCACAATCAGCCCCAGCATTTT. It specifies CASSWHNQPQHF.

This chain connects TRBV2 to TRBJ1-6; D may be TRBD1 (5 bases). CDR3 length: 15 amino acids. Trimming stripped 8 bases from V and 7 bases from J, with 18 bases between. In germline, CDR1 is SNHLY, CDR2 FYNNEI. The CDR3 is CASAQEAGRNSPLHF. For the CDR3, the DNA is TGTGCCAGCGCCCAAGAGGCAGGGAGGAATTCACCCCTCCACTTT.

The chain joins TRBV10-3 to TRBJ2-2; 7 bases match TRBD1. After removal of 7 bases from V and 0 bases from J, the junction contained 2 bases not matched to a gene. From germline, CDR1 is ENHRY and CDR2 SYGVKD. This CDR3 region has 14 residues. The CDR3 DNA sequence: TGTGCCATCACGGGACAGCCGAACACCGGGGAGCTGTTTTTT. Protein product: CAITGQPNTGELFF.

The chain couples TRBV4-3 to TRBJ2-2; 11 bases fit TRBD2. The length of the CDR3 is 17 residues. The V gene's germline CDR1 is LGHNA and CDR2 YSLEER. V lost 4 bases, J lost 0 bases, and 4 bases stayed unmatched. The CDR3 here is CASSRMTSGANTGELFF. The DNA of the CDR3 is TGCGCCAGCAGCCGAATGACTAGCGGGGCGAACACCGGGGAGCTGTTTTTT.

The V and J genes are TRBV5-1 and TRBJ2-1; 7 nucleotides line up with TRBD1. The ends lost 2 bases at V and 1 base at J; junction bases unmatched: 6. The CDR3 consists of 16 residues. Germline V CDR1 and CDR2: SGHRS, YFSETQ. CDR3 sequence reads: CASSLPGQMSYNEQFF. CDR3 DNA: TGCGCCAGCAGCTTACCGGGACAGATGTCCTACAATGAGCAGTTCTTC.

The genes are TRBV9 and TRBJ2-1, with unresolved D. This CDR3 has 15 residues. Trimming took off 0 bases at V and 7 bases at J, with 14 bases between the two ends. Germline lookup yields CDR1 SGDLS and CDR2 YYNGEE. The CDR3 DNA reads as TGTGCCAGCAGCGTAGCTCCTGACTTCCAGAATGAGCAGTTCTTC. Protein sequence: CASSVAPDFQNEQFF. Supplemented by reference TRBV9 and TRBJ2-1, the full variable domain reads DSGVTQTPKHLITATGQRVTLRCSPRSGDLSVYWYQQSLDQGLQFLIQYYNGEERAKGNILERFSAQQFPDLHSELNLSSLELGDSALYFCASSVAPDFQNEQFFGPGTRLTVL.

The chain joins TRBV19 to TRBJ1-1; no firm D call. Trimming took 5 bases from V and 0 from J, leaving 10 bases between them. Germline CDR1 reads LNHDA; CDR2 reads SQIVND (reference sequence). This CDR3 is 14 amino acids long. The CDR3 spells CASSSTVMNTEAFF. In DNA form, the CDR3 reads TGTGCCAGTAGTTCCACAGTAATGAACACTGAAGCTTTCTTT. Full variable domain (outside the CDR3, taken from reference TRBV19 and TRBJ1-1): DGGITQSPKYLFRKEGQNVTLSCEQNLNHDAMYWYRQDPGQGLRLIYYSQIVNDFQKGDIAEGYSVSREKKESFPLTVTSAQKNPTAFYLCASSSTVMNTEAFFGQGTRLTVV.

This chain uses TRBV7-2 with TRBJ2-1; 12 nucleotides line up with TRBD1. Germline values: CDR1 SGHTA, CDR2 FQGNSA. Trimming took 8 bases from V and 10 from J; bases not matched to a gene: 15. CDR3 length: 16 residues. The chain's CDR3 is CASGPQVGQGAKEQFF. CDR3 nucleotides: TGTGCCAGCGGCCCCCAGGTGGGACAGGGGGCGAAGGAGCAGTTCTTC.